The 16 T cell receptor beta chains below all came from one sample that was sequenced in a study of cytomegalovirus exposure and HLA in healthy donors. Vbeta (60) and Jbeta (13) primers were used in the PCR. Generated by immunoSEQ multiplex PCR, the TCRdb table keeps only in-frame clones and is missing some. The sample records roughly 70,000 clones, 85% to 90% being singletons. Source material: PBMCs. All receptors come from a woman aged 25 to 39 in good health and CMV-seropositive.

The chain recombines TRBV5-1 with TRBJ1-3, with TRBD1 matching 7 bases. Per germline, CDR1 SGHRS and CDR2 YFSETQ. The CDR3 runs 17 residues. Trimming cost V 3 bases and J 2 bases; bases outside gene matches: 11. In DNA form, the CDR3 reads TGCGCCAGCAGCTCCCGCACAGGGGAGAAGACTGGAAACACCATATATTTT. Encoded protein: CASSSRTGEKTGNTIYF.

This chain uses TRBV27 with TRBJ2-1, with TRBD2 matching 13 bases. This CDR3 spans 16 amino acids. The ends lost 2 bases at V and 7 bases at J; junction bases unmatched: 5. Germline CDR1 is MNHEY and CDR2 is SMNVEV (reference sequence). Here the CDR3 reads CASSLGTSGNFNEQFF. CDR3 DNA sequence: TGTGCCAGCAGTTTAGGGACTAGCGGGAATTTTAATGAGCAGTTCTTC.

The CDR3 sequence: CASSFTGTDTQYF. CDR3 sequence (DNA): TGTGCCAGCAGCTTTACAGGGACAGATACGCAGTATTTT. This rearrangement joins TRBV11-1 to TRBJ2-3, with D tentatively TRBD1 (6 bases). CDR3 length: 13 residues. Deletions cut 3 bases from V and 3 bases from J, with 7 bases between. Germline V gene lookup returns CDR1 SGHAT and CDR2 FQDESV (reference sequence).

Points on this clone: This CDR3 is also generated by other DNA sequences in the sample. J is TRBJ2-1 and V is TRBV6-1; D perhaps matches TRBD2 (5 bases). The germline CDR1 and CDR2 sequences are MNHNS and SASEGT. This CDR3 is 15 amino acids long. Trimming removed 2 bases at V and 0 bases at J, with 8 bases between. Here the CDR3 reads CASSERRASYNEQFF. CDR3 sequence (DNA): TGTGCCAGCAGTGAAAGGCGGGCCTCCTACAATGAGCAGTTCTTC.

This CDR3 reads CASSLAAAHQETQYF. CDR3 sequence (DNA): TGTGCCAGCAGCTTAGCGGCGGCGCATCAAGAGACCCAGTACTTC. V usage is TRBV7-8 and J usage is TRBJ2-5, with unresolved D. Trimming took 0 bases from V and 2 from J, leaving 10 bases between them. The CDR3 has 15 amino acids. The V gene's germline CDR1 is SGHVS and CDR2 FQNEAQ.

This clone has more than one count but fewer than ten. CDR3 DNA: TGTGCCAGCAGTGAAGGGGGGTGGACTAGCAGATACGAGCAGTACTTC. As protein: CASSEGGWTSRYEQYF. The J gene is TRBJ2-7, the V gene TRBV2; 8 nucleotides agree with TRBD2. Germline CDR1 reads SNHLY; CDR2 reads FYNNEI. V was clipped by 1 base and J by 4 bases; unmatched bases: 9. This CDR3 comprises 16 residues.

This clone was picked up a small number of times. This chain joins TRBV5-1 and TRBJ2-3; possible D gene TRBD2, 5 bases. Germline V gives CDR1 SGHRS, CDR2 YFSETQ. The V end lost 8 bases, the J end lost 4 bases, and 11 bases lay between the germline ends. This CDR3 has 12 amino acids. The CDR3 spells CASIGDADTQYF. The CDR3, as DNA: TGCGCCAGTATCGGGGATGCAGATACGCAGTATTTT.

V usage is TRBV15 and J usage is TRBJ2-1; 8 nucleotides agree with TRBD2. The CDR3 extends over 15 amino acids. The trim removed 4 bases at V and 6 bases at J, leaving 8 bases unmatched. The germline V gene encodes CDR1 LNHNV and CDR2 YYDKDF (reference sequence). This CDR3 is CATSKKREPSNEQFF. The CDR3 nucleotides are TGTGCCACCAGCAAAAAGCGGGAGCCGTCCAATGAGCAGTTCTTC.

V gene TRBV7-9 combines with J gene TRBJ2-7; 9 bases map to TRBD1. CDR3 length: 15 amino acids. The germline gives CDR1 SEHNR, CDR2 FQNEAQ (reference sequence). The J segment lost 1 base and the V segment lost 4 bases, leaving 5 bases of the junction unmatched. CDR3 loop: CASSYGTGTSYEQYF. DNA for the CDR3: TGTGCCAGCAGCTATGGGACAGGGACTTCCTACGAGCAGTACTTC.

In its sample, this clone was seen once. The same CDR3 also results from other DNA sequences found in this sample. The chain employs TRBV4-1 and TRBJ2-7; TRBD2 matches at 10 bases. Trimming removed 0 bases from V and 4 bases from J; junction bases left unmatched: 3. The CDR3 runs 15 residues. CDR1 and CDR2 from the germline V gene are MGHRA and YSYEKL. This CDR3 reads CASSQEASGSYEQYF. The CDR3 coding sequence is TGCGCCAGCAGCCAAGAAGCTAGCGGGAGTTACGAGCAGTACTTC.

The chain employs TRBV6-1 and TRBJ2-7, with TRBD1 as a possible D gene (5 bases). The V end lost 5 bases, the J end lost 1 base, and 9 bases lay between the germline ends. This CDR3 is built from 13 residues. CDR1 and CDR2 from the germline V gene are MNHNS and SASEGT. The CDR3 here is CASSRGGSYEQYF. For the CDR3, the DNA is TGTGCCAGCAGTAGGGGCGGATCCTACGAGCAGTACTTC.

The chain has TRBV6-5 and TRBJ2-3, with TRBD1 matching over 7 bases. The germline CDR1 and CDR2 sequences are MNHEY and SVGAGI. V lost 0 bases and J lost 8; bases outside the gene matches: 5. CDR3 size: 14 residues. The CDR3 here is CASSYSRQGGTQYF. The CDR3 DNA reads TGTGCCAGCAGTTACTCCAGACAGGGTGGTACGCAGTATTTT.

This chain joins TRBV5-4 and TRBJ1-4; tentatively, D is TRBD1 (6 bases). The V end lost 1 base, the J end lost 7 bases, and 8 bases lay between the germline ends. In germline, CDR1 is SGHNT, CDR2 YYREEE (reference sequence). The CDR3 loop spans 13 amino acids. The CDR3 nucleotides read TGTGCCAGCAGCTTGACCAGGGGTGAAAAACTGTTTTTT. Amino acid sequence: CASSLTRGEKLFF.

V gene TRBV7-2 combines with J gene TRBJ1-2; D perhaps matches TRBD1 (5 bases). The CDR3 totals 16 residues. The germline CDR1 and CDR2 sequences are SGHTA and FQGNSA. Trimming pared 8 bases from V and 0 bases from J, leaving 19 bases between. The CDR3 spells CASQRQGRMSNYGYTF. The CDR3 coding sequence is TGTGCCAGCCAACGGCAGGGTAGAATGTCTAACTATGGCTACACCTTC.

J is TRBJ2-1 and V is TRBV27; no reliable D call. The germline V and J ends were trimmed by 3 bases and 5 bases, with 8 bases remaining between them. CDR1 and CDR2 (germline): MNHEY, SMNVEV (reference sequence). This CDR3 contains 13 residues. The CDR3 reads CASSFHGDNEQFF. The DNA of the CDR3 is TGTGCCAGCAGTTTTCACGGAGACAATGAGCAGTTCTTC.

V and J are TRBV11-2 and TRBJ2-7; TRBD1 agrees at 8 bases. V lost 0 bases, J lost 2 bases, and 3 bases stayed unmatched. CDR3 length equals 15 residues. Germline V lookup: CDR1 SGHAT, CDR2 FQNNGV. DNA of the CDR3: TGTGCCAGCAGCTTAGAGGGGACAGGTCCCTACGAGCAGTACTTC. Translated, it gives CASSLEGTGPYEQYF.